A selection of T cell receptor beta chains follows, all from one sample in a study of blood T cell repertoires in COVID-19. The data were produced by immunoSEQ multiplex PCR, yet TCRdb's version contains in-frame clones alone and is incomplete. The data show 150,000 to 200,000 clones, roughly four fifths seen once. Sequences were obtained from peripheral blood. These receptors were obtained from a woman aged 70 to 79 with COVID-19, enrolled during active disease. Each CDR3 is given with its conserved first and last residue. A D gene is named only where the DNA matches it firmly. Size tells how often a clone was seen (once, few, many) or the class of an expanded clone, and some rows leave it out.

d_call,j_call,clone_size,v_call,cdr3_aa,cdr3_nt
TRBD1,TRBJ1-4,.,TRBV29-1,CSVEGTGGKLFF,TGCAGCGTTGAAGGGACAGGGGGGAAACTGTTTTTT
TRBD1,TRBJ1-2,.,TRBV6-5,CASYNRDRGYGYTF,TGTGCCAGTTACAACCGGGACAGGGGGTATGGCTACACCTTC
TRBD1,TRBJ1-1,.,TRBV19,CASHNGQGGTEAFF,TGTGCCAGTCACAACGGACAGGGCGGCACTGAAGCTTTCTTT
.,TRBJ2-7,once,TRBV10-3,CAISERTERLSYEQYF,TGTGCCATCAGTGAGCGGACAGAACGACTTTCCTACGAGCAGTACTTC
TRBD1,TRBJ2-7,.,TRBV18,CASSPTPAGQGYEQYF,TGTGCCAGCTCACCAACGCCCGCCGGACAGGGCTACGAGCAGTACTTC
TRBD2,TRBJ2-2,.,TRBV19,CASSSSGGRGTGELFF,TGTGCCAGTAGTAGCTCGGGCGGGAGAGGGACCGGGGAGCTGTTTTTT
TRBD2,TRBJ2-1,.,TRBV9,CASSTLGTSDYNEQFF,TGTGCCAGCAGCACCCTCGGGACTAGCGACTACAATGAGCAGTTCTTC
.,TRBJ2-2,.,TRBV5-1,CASSLGQFANTGELFF,TGCGCCAGCAGCTTGGGACAGTTCGCGAACACCGGGGAGCTGTTTTTT
.,TRBJ2-7,.,TRBV29-1,CSVEDPGRLHEQYF,TGCAGCGTTGAAGACCCAGGGAGGCTTCATGAGCAGTACTTC
.,TRBJ2-2,.,TRBV3-1/TRBV3-2,CASSQSGGATGELFF,TGTGCCAGCAGCCAATCCGGAGGGGCAACCGGGGAGCTGTTTTTT
TRBD2,TRBJ2-7,.,TRBV7-3,CASSLTVAGGPQF,TGTGCCAGCAGCTTAACGGTCGCGGGAGGGCCTCAATTC
TRBD1,TRBJ2-7,few,TRBV12-3/TRBV12-4,CASNRQGYEQYF,TGTGCCAGCAATCGACAGGGGTACGAGCAGTACTTC
TRBD1,TRBJ1-5,few,TRBV19,CASSIGQAPYQPQHF,TGTGCCAGTAGTATCGGACAGGCTCCCTATCAGCCCCAGCATTTT
TRBD2,TRBJ2-7,.,TRBV7-2,CASSLFSRTSGSYEQYF,TGTGCCAGCAGCTTATTTAGTCGGACTAGCGGATCCTACGAGCAGTACTTC
TRBD1,TRBJ1-1,.,TRBV5-1,CASSQTGDFVLEAFF,TGCGCCAGCAGCCAGACAGGGGATTTCGTTTTGGAGGCTTTCTTT
TRBD1,TRBJ1-4,.,TRBV18,CASSPSAGGDKLFF,TGTGCCAGCTCACCTTCGGCAGGGGGTGATAAACTGTTTTTT
.,TRBJ1-2,once,TRBV19,CASSIRGDGPGYTF,TGTGCCAGTAGTATAAGGGGCGACGGTCCTGGCTACACCTTC
.,TRBJ2-7,.,TRBV30,CAWSVLYEQYF,TGTGCCTGGAGTGTACTATACGAGCAGTACTTC
.,TRBJ2-2,few,TRBV10-3,CAIKGQPQTGELFF,TGTGCCATCAAAGGACAGCCTCAAACCGGGGAGCTGTTTTTT
.,TRBJ1-5,.,TRBV19,CASSIGHRDGGNQPQHF,TGTGCCAGTAGTATAGGGCACAGGGACGGTGGCAATCAGCCCCAGCATTTT
TRBD1,TRBJ1-6,once,TRBV27,CASSLGTGYSPLHF,TGTGCCAGCAGTTTAGGGACAGGGTATTCACCCCTCCACTTT
TRBD2,TRBJ2-3,.,TRBV6-5,CASALGGITDTQYF,TGTGCCAGTGCATTGGGAGGGATCACAGATACGCAGTATTTT
.,TRBJ2-5,once,TRBV7-3,CASSLSGTYQETQYF,TGTGCCAGCAGCTTAAGCGGGACGTACCAAGAGACCCAGTACTTC
.,TRBJ2-2,.,TRBV7-9,CASSAPPSRRRGTGELFF,TGTGCCAGCAGCGCCCCCCCGAGCAGGAGGCGAGGGACCGGGGAGCTGTTTTTT
TRBD1,TRBJ1-2,.,TRBV6-5,CASSRPGQANYGYTF,TGTGCCAGCAGCCGACCGGGACAGGCTAACTATGGCTACACCTTC
TRBD1,TRBJ2-1,.,TRBV5-1,CASSLTGTGVGFSYNEQFF,TGCGCCAGCAGCCTAACCGGGACAGGGGTGGGATTCTCCTACAATGAGCAGTTCTTC
.,TRBJ1-4,few,TRBV7-9,CASSPDFDEKLFF,TGTGCCAGCAGCCCCGACTTTGATGAAAAACTGTTTTTT
.,TRBJ1-6,.,TRBV28,CASSVLNSPLHF,TGTGCCAGCTCAGTGCTCAATTCACCCCTCCACTTT
TRBD1,TRBJ1-6,.,TRBV30,CALRQGGVSPLHF,TGTGCCTTGAGACAGGGGGGTGTTTCACCCCTCCACTTT
TRBD1,TRBJ1-2,.,TRBV18,CASSPDRGYGYTF,TGTGCCAGCTCACCAGACAGGGGATATGGCTACACCTTC
TRBD2,TRBJ2-7,.,TRBV3-1/TRBV3-2,CASSQGTSSSYEQYF,TGTGCCAGCAGCCAAGGGACTAGTTCTTCCTACGAGCAGTACTTC
.,TRBJ1-3,once,TRBV6-5,CASSPRTPSGNTIYF,TGTGCCAGCAGTCCACGGACACCCTCTGGAAACACCATATATTTT
TRBD2,TRBJ2-1,.,TRBV19,CASSILAVAYNEQFF,TGTGCCAGTAGCATACTAGCGGTTGCCTACAATGAGCAGTTCTTC
TRBD1,TRBJ2-5,.,TRBV5-6,CASSKGTAKGETQYF,TGTGCCAGCAGCAAGGGGACAGCCAAGGGGGAGACCCAGTACTTC
.,TRBJ1-3,.,TRBV19,CASSSFGSRISGNTIYF,TGTGCCAGTAGTAGTTTTGGGAGCAGGATCTCTGGAAACACCATATATTTT
.,TRBJ1-6,.,TRBV7-9,CASSPSSGGNSPLHF,TGTGCCAGCAGCCCCTCCTCTGGCGGTAATTCACCCCTCCACTTT
TRBD1,TRBJ2-2,.,TRBV19,CASSRDRGRELFF,TGTGCCAGTAGTAGGGACAGGGGTCGGGAGCTGTTTTTT
.,TRBJ2-7,.,TRBV18,CASSPRGEPEYF,TGTGCCAGCTCACCACGGGGGGAGCCCGAGTACTTC
.,TRBJ2-3,.,TRBV6-2/TRBV6-3,CASSQQGKGYTDTQYF,TGTGCCAGCAGTCAACAGGGAAAGGGCTACACAGATACGCAGTATTTT
TRBD1,TRBJ2-7,few,TRBV5-6,CASSLTGTGPYEQYF,TGTGCCAGCAGCTTGACTGGGACAGGGCCTTACGAGCAGTACTTC
.,TRBJ1-1,.,TRBV19,CASSIDGELNTEAFF,TGTGCCAGTAGTATAGACGGAGAACTGAACACTGAAGCTTTCTTT
TRBD2,TRBJ2-1,.,TRBV27,CASSALTSGVYNEQFF,TGTGCCAGCAGTGCCCTCACTAGCGGGGTTTACAATGAGCAGTTCTTC
.,TRBJ1-5,.,TRBV27,CASSLRGSSNQPQHF,TGTGCCAGCAGTTTACGGGGGTCTAGCAATCAGCCCCAGCATTTT
.,TRBJ2-7,.,TRBV12-3/TRBV12-4,CASSLGPGDEQYF,TGTGCCAGCAGTCTTGGACCGGGGGACGAGCAGTACTTC
.,TRBJ2-5,.,TRBV3-1/TRBV3-2,CASSQEGSGQYF,TGTGCCAGCAGCCAAGAAGGGAGTGGCCAGTACTTC
TRBD1,TRBJ2-1,many,TRBV3-1/TRBV3-2,CASSQRGPRPEQFF,TGTGCCAGCAGCCAGAGGGGGCCGCGACCCGAGCAGTTCTTC
.,TRBJ1-3,once,TRBV19,CASSMASSGNTIYF,TGTGCCAGTAGTATGGCCTCCTCTGGAAACACCATATATTTT
TRBD1,TRBJ1-4,.,TRBV11-2,CASSLALGQGDEKLFF,TGTGCCAGCAGCTTAGCGCTGGGACAGGGAGATGAAAAACTGTTTTTT
.,TRBJ2-7,.,TRBV6-5,CASSYRSGYEQYF,TGTGCCAGCAGTTACCGCTCGGGTTACGAGCAGTACTTC